Shown below are 30 T cell receptor beta chains from a single sample sequenced in a study of cytomegalovirus exposure and HLA in healthy donors. TCRdb keeps only in-frame clones here, not all; method: immunoSEQ multiplex PCR. The table shows more than 300,000 clones, with 75% to 90% occurring only once. Sequences were obtained from PBMCs. The origin of the receptors is a woman under 30 in good health and CMV-seronegative.

This sequence joins TRBV9 and TRBJ2-1, with 7 positions matching TRBD2. V shed 4 bases and J 3 bases; nucleotides not matched to a gene: 10. The CDR3 has 16 residues. The germline V gene has CDR1 SGDLS and CDR2 YYNGEE. The CDR3 reads CASSPSTSALYNEQFF. Written as DNA, the CDR3 is TGTGCCAGCAGCCCATCAACTAGCGCCCTCTACAATGAGCAGTTCTTC.

This clone came up a few times. The J gene is TRBJ2-7, the V gene TRBV10-3; D is undetermined. Germline loops: CDR1 ENHRY, CDR2 SYGVKD. Trimming removed 0 bases at V and 0 bases at J, with 9 bases between. The CDR3 contains 15 residues. Written as DNA, the CDR3 is TGTGCCATCAGTGAGTCCTCCGGTTACTCCTACGAGCAGTACTTC. Its protein is CAISESSGYSYEQYF.

The chain combines TRBV6-1 with TRBJ2-7, with 10 bases that match TRBD1. The germline gives CDR1 MNHNS, CDR2 SASEGT. V was clipped by 5 bases and J by 1 base; unmatched bases: 5. This CDR3 region has 15 residues. CDR3 residues: CASSSRQGASYEQYF. The CDR3 nucleotides read TGTGCCAGCAGTTCAAGACAGGGGGCTTCCTACGAGCAGTACTTC.

The V call is TRBV7-9, the J call TRBJ2-1; D might be TRBD2 (5 bases). The CDR3 sequence is 15 residues long. V was shortened by 2 bases and J by 3 bases, with 11 bases between the two germline ends. Germline CDR1 is SEHNR and CDR2 is FQNEAQ (reference sequence). The CDR3: CASSLLAGSYNEQFF. DNA for the CDR3: TGTGCCAGCAGCTTACTTGCGGGCAGCTACAATGAGCAGTTCTTC.

The genes are TRBV15 and TRBJ2-4; TRBD1 matches 8 bases. CDR3 size: 15 residues. Trimming cost V 0 bases and J 7 bases; bases outside gene matches: 5. Germline CDR1 LNHNV, CDR2 YYDKDF (reference sequence). The DNA for the CDR3 is TGTGCCACCAGCAGAGATCGGACAGGGATGAACATTCAGTACTTC. Translating gives CATSRDRTGMNIQYF.

V gene TRBV29-1 combines with J gene TRBJ1-1; D is possibly TRBD1 (6 bases). CDR1 and CDR2 from the germline V gene are SQVTM and ANQGSEA. The CDR3 is 12 amino acids. V was clipped by 5 bases and J by 11 bases, with 18 bases between them. Here the CDR3 reads CSVNLGASWAFF. Here the CDR3 DNA reads TGCAGCGTTAACCTGGGGGCCAGTTGGGCTTTCTTT. Looking up the rest from reference TRBV29-1 and TRBJ1-1 gives the full variable domain: SAVISQKPSRDICQRGTSLTIQCQVDSQVTMMFWYRQQPGQSLTLIATANQGSEATYESGFVIDKFPISRPNLTFSTLTVSNMSPEDSSIYLCSVNLGASWAFFGQGTRLTVV.

The rearrangement uses TRBV27 and TRBJ1-5; 8 nucleotides match TRBD1. CDR1 MNHEY and CDR2 SMNVEV come from the germline V gene (reference sequence). The CDR3 loop spans 16 amino acids. V was clipped by 5 bases and J by 5 bases; unmatched bases: 11. The CDR3 coding sequence is TGTGCCAGCAGTGCCCGGGACAGGCGATGGGATCAGCCCCAGCATTTT. Translation gives CASSARDRRWDQPQHF.

V and J are TRBV10-3 and TRBJ2-7; D remains ambiguous. Per germline, CDR1 ENHRY and CDR2 SYGVKD. This CDR3 has 13 residues. V lost 0 bases to trimming and J lost 0 bases, with 3 bases between them. CDR3 sequence: CAISESSSYEQYF. CDR3 nucleotides: TGTGCCATCAGTGAGTCTAGCTCCTACGAGCAGTACTTC.

This sequence joins TRBV21-1 and TRBJ1-2; the tabulated D call, TRBD1, remains unverified against the DNA. TRBV21-1 is a recognized pseudogene. This CDR3 region has 19 residues. Here the CDR3 DNA reads TGTGCCAGCAGCTCCAAAAAAGTTCCCTACAGGGGCCATAACTATGGCTACACCTTC. Translated: CASSSKKVPYRGHNYGYTF.

This clone was seen a single time. The chain joins TRBV7-2 to TRBJ2-2; D is uncertain. The CDR3 covers 14 residues. The germline V and J ends were trimmed by 11 bases and 1 base, with 14 bases remaining between them. The germline CDR1 and CDR2 sequences are SGHTA and FQGNSA. The CDR3 nucleotides are TGTGCCGCTAGTTCCGGCCAGAACACCGGGGAGCTGTTTTTT. This encodes CAASSGQNTGELFF.

This clone came up a few times. The chain couples TRBV6-5 to TRBJ1-4; 12 nucleotides match TRBD1. CDR3 length: 13 residues. From germline, CDR1 is MNHEY and CDR2 SVGAGI. V lost 5 bases to trimming and J lost 12 bases; unmatched junction nucleotides: 4. CDR3 protein: CASSDGDRGQLFF. The CDR3 DNA reads TGTGCCAGCAGTGACGGGGACAGGGGGCAACTGTTTTTT.

The rearrangement joins TRBV6-1 to TRBJ2-5; no clear D. This CDR3 has 12 amino acids. Between the trimmed V and J ends, which lost 7 bases and 4 bases, there was a span of 10 bases. The germline gives CDR1 MNHNS, CDR2 SASEGT. This chain's CDR3 is CASTKPAETQYF. As DNA, the CDR3 is TGTGCCAGCACTAAGCCTGCAGAGACCCAGTACTTC.

Here the CDR3 DNA reads TGTGCCAGCAGCGTAGCAGGGGTTAATGAGCAGTTCTTC. It codes for CASSVAGVNEQFF. The rearrangement uses TRBV9 and TRBJ2-1, with a weak D call TRBD1 (6 bases). Germline loops: CDR1 SGDLS, CDR2 YYNGEE. V was pared by 0 bases and J by 7 bases, with 8 bases between. The CDR3 has 13 amino acids.

This rearrangement joins TRBV27 to TRBJ1-2, with a possible D match to TRBD1 (6 bases). V lost 5 bases, J lost 0 bases, and 13 bases lay in between. The germline CDR1 and CDR2 sequences are MNHEY and SMNVEV (reference sequence). This CDR3 comprises 15 residues. For the CDR3, the DNA is TGTGCCAGCAGTGAGACAGGTGGAGCTAACTATGGCTACACCTTC. Protein product: CASSETGGANYGYTF.

The V and J genes are TRBV27 and TRBJ1-1, with D possibly being TRBD1 (5 bases). Trimming shortened V by 2 bases and J by 10 bases, and 11 bases separated the two germline ends. The CDR3 is made up of 12 amino acids. The germline V gene has CDR1 MNHEY and CDR2 SMNVEV (reference sequence). Here the CDR3 DNA reads TGTGCCAGCAGTTTAATGGGAGGGGTAGCTTTCTTT. Its translation is CASSLMGGVAFF.

This chain joins TRBV7-7 and TRBJ2-5, with D possibly matching TRBD2 (6 bases). Germline V CDR1 and CDR2: SSHAT, FNYEAQ (reference sequence). The CDR3 length is 13 residues. Trimming took 5 bases from V and 5 from J, leaving 12 bases between them. The CDR3 loop reads CASSQGRGETQYF. CDR3 nucleotides: TGTGCCAGCAGCCAGGGACGGGGGGAGACCCAGTACTTC.

V gene TRBV9 combines with J gene TRBJ2-5; 10 nucleotides agree with TRBD2. There are 16 residues in the CDR3. CDR1 and CDR2 (germline): SGDLS, YYNGEE. Trimming removed 4 bases from V and 4 bases from J; junction bases left unmatched: 10. The CDR3 sequence is CASSPQGAGGGETQYF. In nucleotides, the CDR3 is TGTGCCAGCAGCCCCCAGGGAGCGGGAGGGGGAGAGACCCAGTACTTC.

V gene TRBV7-2 combines with J gene TRBJ2-5; D perhaps matches TRBD2 (5 bases). V lost 5 bases to trimming and J lost 5 bases, with 12 bases between them. Germline V gene data show CDR1 as SGHTA and CDR2 as FQGNSA. CDR3 length: 13 residues. CDR3 region: CASSRTVGETQYF. In nucleotides, the CDR3 is TGTGCCAGCAGCAGGACTGTGGGGGAGACCCAGTACTTC.

This chain uses TRBV5-1 with TRBJ2-3; D gene uncertain. Trimming took 0 bases from V and 7 from J, leaving 18 bases between them. The CDR3 loop spans 16 amino acids. Germline V gives CDR1 SGHRS, CDR2 YFSETQ. The CDR3 bases are TGCGCCAGCAGCTTGGGAGGTAGTTTGACCGGCAATACGCAGTATTTT. It specifies CASSLGGSLTGNTQYF.

The chain combines TRBV29-1 with TRBJ2-5, with D tentatively TRBD2 (5 bases). This CDR3 has 13 residues. Trimming removed 0 bases from V and 3 bases from J, with 8 bases in between. Germline CDR1 reads SQVTM; CDR2 reads ANQGSEA. CDR3 in amino acids: CSVEDDGEETQYF. The CDR3 DNA sequence: TGCAGCGTTGAAGATGACGGGGAAGAGACCCAGTACTTC.

The chain couples TRBV13 to TRBJ2-7; D may be TRBD1 (5 bases). The germline V and J ends were trimmed by 5 bases and 7 bases, with 12 bases remaining between them. The CDR3 extends over 12 amino acids. Germline V gene lookup returns CDR1 PRHDT and CDR2 FYEKMQ (reference sequence). CDR3 amino acids: CASSPQGGEQYF. Here the CDR3 DNA reads TGTGCCAGCAGCCCCCAGGGTGGGGAGCAGTACTTC.

The gene calls are TRBV7-3 and TRBJ2-3, with D tentatively TRBD1 (6 bases). This CDR3 is built from 16 residues. Germline V CDR1 and CDR2: SGHTA, FQGTGA. Deletions cut 2 bases from V and 0 bases from J, with 12 bases between. CDR3 bases: TGTGCCAGCAGCTTAGGCAGGGGTTCTAGCACAGATACGCAGTATTTT. It codes for CASSLGRGSSTDTQYF.

The gene calls are TRBV6-5 and TRBJ1-2; 9 nucleotides match TRBD1. Germline V lookup: CDR1 MNHEY, CDR2 SVGAGI. The ends lost 5 bases at V and 0 bases at J; junction bases unmatched: 4. CDR3 size: 15 residues. DNA of the CDR3: TGTGCCAGCAGTCGAAGGGACAGGGCTAACTATGGCTACACCTTC. Translating gives CASSRRDRANYGYTF.

The chain carries TRBV4-1 and TRBJ2-1, with a weak D call TRBD2 (5 bases). This CDR3 comprises 13 residues. Germline lookup yields CDR1 MGHRA and CDR2 YSYEKL. Trimming stripped 1 base from V and 4 bases from J, with 5 bases between. CDR3: CASSQGLYNEQFF. The DNA of the CDR3 is TGCGCCAGCAGCCAAGGACTATACAATGAGCAGTTCTTC.

This clone was detected a few times. The gene calls are TRBV10-3 and TRBJ1-3, with TRBD1 matching over 9 bases. V lost 0 bases to trimming and J lost 2 bases; unmatched junction nucleotides: 5. Germline-derived CDR1 and CDR2 are ENHRY and SYGVKD. This CDR3 has 17 residues. CDR3 sequence reads: CAISESPGQGTGNTIYF. CDR3 nucleotide sequence: TGTGCCATCAGTGAGTCGCCGGGACAGGGCACTGGAAACACCATATATTTT.

V usage is TRBV5-1 and J usage is TRBJ2-2, with 12 bases lining up with TRBD2. The CDR3 is made up of 16 amino acids. V trimming: 2 bases; J trimming: 7 bases; junction bases outside the gene matches: 6. Germline V gene sequence: CDR1 SGHRS, CDR2 YFSETQ. DNA for the CDR3: TGCGCCAGCAGCTTTCTAGCGGGAGGGCCTATCGGGGAGCTGTTTTTT. Its protein is CASSFLAGGPIGELFF.

The J gene is TRBJ2-2, the V gene TRBV7-6; 16 bases match TRBD2. V dropped 3 bases and J dropped 6; count of bases not matched to a gene: 7. Germline CDR1 is SGHVS and CDR2 is FNYEAQ. The CDR3 has 18 residues. The CDR3: CASSLGLAGGLSPGELFF. The CDR3 coding sequence is TGTGCCAGCAGCTTGGGACTAGCGGGAGGGCTGTCGCCCGGGGAGCTGTTTTTT.

V usage is TRBV4-3 and J usage is TRBJ2-1; 9 positions agree with TRBD2. This CDR3 is built from 16 residues. V shed 1 base, J shed 4 bases, and the junction held 5 bases outside the gene matches. From germline, CDR1 is LGHNA and CDR2 YSLEER. The DNA of the CDR3 is TGCGCCAGCAGCCAAGCCACTAGCGGGTCATACAATGAGCAGTTCTTC. The encoded protein is CASSQATSGSYNEQFF.

In DNA, the CDR3 is TGCGCCAGCAGCTTGTATCCGGATTTGGCGGGAGGGGTTACCGGGGAGCTGTTTTTT. Its translation: CASSLYPDLAGGVTGELFF. The gene calls are TRBV5-1 and TRBJ2-2; TRBD2 matches at 9 bases. V dropped 1 base and J dropped 5; count of bases not matched to a gene: 15. The CDR3 spans 19 residues. Germline values: CDR1 SGHRS, CDR2 YFSETQ.

This sequence joins TRBV6-5 and TRBJ2-7, with 9 bases aligning to TRBD1. V was pared by 6 bases and J by 4 bases, with 7 bases of the junction left unmatched. The CDR3 covers 14 residues. Germline V CDR1 and CDR2: MNHEY, SVGAGI. This CDR3 is CASSDRDREYEQYF. The DNA of the CDR3 is TGTGCCAGCAGCGATCGGGACAGGGAGTACGAGCAGTACTTC.